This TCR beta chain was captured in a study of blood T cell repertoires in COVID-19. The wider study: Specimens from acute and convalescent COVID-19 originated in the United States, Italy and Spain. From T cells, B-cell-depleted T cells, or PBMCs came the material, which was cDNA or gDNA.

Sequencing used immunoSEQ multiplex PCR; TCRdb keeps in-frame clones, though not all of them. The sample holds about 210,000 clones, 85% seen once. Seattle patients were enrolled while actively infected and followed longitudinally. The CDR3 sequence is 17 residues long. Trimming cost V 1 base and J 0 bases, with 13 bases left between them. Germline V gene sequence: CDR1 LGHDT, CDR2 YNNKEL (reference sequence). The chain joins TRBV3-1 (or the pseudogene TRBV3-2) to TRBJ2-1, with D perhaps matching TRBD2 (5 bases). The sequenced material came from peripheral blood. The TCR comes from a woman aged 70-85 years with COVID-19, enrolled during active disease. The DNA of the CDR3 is TGTGCCAGCAGCCAAGCGGACTCCCCGGGCTCCTACAATGAGCAGTTCTTC. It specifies CASSQADSPGSYNEQFF.